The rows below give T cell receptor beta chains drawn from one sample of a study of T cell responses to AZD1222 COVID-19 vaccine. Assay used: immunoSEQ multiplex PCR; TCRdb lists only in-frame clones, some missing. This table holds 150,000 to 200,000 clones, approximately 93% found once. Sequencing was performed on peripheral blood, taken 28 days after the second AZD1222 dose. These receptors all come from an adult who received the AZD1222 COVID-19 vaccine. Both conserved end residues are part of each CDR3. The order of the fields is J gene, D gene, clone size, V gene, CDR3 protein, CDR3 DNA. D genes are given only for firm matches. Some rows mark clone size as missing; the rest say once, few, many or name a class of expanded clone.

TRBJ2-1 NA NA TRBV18 CASSPDMVNEQFF TGTGCCAGCTCACCAGACATGGTTAATGAGCAGTTCTTC
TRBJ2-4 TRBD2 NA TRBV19 CASSRGLAVNIQYF TGTGCCAGTAGTAGAGGACTAGCGGTAAACATTCAGTACTTC
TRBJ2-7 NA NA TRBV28 CASRPDSYEQYF TGTGCCAGCAGACCAGACAGCTACGAGCAGTACTTC
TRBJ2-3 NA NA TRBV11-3 CASSLGSRAFDTDTQYF TGTGCCAGCAGCTTAGGAAGCAGGGCCTTCGATACAGATACGCAGTATTTT
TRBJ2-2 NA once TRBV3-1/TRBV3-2 CASSQMWETMNTGELFF TGTGCCAGCAGCCAAATGTGGGAGACTATGAACACCGGGGAGCTGTTTTTT
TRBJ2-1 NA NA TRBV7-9 CASSSSCEQFF TGTGCCAGCAGTTCCTCATGTGAGCAGTTCTTC
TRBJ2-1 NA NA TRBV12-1 CASSFALGRQGVYIGSYNEQFF TGTGCCAGCAGCTTTGCGCTAGGGAGACAGGGGGTCTATATAGGCTCCTACAATGAGCAGTTCTTC
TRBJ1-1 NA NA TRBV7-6 CASSLVGYTEAFF TGTGCCAGCAGCTTAGTAGGGTACACTGAAGCTTTCTTT
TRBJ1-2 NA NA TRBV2 CASREWGYGYTF TGTGCCAGCAGGGAATGGGGCTATGGCTACACCTTC
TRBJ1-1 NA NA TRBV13 CASSPQGPPLRNTEAFF TGTGCCAGCAGCCCCCAGGGGCCGCCCTTGAGGAACACTGAAGCTTTCTTT
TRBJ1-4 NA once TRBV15 CATSRAQGNEKLFF TGTGCCACCAGCAGAGCTCAGGGTAATGAAAAACTGTTTTTT
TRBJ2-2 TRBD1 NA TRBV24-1 CATSAGTGSSGELFF TGTGCCACCAGCGCCGGGACAGGGTCGTCCGGGGAGCTGTTTTTT
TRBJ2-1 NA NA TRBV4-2 CASSQEAGSYEQFF TGTGCCAGCAGCCAAGAAGCGGGTAGTTATGAGCAGTTCTTC
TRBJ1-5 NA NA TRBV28 CASSFVGTQHF TGTGCCAGCAGTTTCGTGGGAACCCAGCATTTT
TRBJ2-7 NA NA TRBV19 CASSPTGQSSYEQYF TGTGCCAGTAGTCCCACGGGACAAAGCTCCTACGAGCAGTACTTC
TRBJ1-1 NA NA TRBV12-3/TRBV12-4 CASSLVRNTEAFF TGTGCCAGCAGTTTAGTCAGGAACACTGAAGCTTTCTTT
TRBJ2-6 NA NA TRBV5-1 CASSLTVPISGANVLTF TGCGCCAGCAGCTTGACAGTCCCAATCTCTGGGGCCAACGTCCTGACTTTC
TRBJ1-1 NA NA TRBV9 CASSVGKVGVEAFF TGTGCCAGCAGCGTAGGAAAGGTGGGGGTTGAAGCTTTCTTT
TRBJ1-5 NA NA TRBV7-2 CASSSTSGNRPQHF TGTGCCAGCAGCTCAACCAGTGGTAACAGGCCCCAGCATTTT
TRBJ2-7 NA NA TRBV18 CASSPTGGYEQYF TGTGCCAGCTCCCCGACGGGTGGGTACGAGCAGTACTTC
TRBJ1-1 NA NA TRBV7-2 CASSLDRNTEAFF TGTGCCAGCAGCTTAGACAGAAACACTGAAGCTTTCTTT
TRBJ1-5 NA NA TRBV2 CASSWDGSNQPQHF TGTGCCAGCAGTTGGGACGGTTCAAATCAGCCCCAGCATTTT
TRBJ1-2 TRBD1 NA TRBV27 CASSLRQGENYGYTF TGTGCCAGCAGTTTACGACAGGGGGAAAACTATGGCTACACCTTC
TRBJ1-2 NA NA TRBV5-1 CASSLDRAPFYGYTF TGCGCCAGCAGCTTGGATCGGGCCCCTTTTTATGGCTACACCTTC
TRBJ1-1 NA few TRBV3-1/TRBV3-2 CASSQVRSNTEAFF TGTGCCAGCAGCCAAGTCCGAAGTAACACTGAAGCTTTCTTT
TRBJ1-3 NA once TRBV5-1 CASSSTTGISGNTIYF TGCGCCAGCAGCTCGACGACAGGCATCTCTGGAAACACCATATATTTT
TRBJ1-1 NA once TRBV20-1 CSASARPVVEAFF TGCAGTGCTAGTGCAAGGCCAGTCGTTGAAGCTTTCTTT
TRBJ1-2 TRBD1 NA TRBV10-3 CAISVRTGDGGYTF TGTGCCATCAGTGTGAGGACAGGGGATGGTGGCTACACCTTC
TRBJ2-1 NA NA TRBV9 CASSVFTGEGNEQFF TGTGCCAGCAGCGTATTCACCGGCGAGGGGAATGAGCAGTTCTTC
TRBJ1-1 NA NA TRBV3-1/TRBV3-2 CASSQGGTVGNTEAFF TGTGCCAGCAGCCAAGGAGGGACCGTCGGGAACACTGAAGCTTTCTTT
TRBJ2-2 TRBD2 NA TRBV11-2 CASSFGGMNTGELFF TGTGCCAGCAGCTTCGGGGGGATGAACACCGGGGAGCTGTTTTTT
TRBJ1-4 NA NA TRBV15 CATRSPPVEKLFF TGTGCCACAAGGAGCCCACCCGTGGAAAAACTGTTTTTT
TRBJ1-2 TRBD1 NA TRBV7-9 CASSPRQGTYGYTF TGTGCCAGCAGCCCCCGACAGGGAACCTATGGCTACACCTTC
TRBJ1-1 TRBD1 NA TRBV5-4 CASSLDQGAGTEAFF TGTGCCAGCAGCTTGGATCAGGGGGCAGGGACTGAAGCTTTCTTT
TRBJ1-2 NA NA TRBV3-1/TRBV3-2 CASSQPPGTGAYGYTF TGTGCCAGCAGCCAACCCCCCGGGACGGGGGCCTATGGCTACACCTTC
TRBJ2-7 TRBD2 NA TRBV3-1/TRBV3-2 CASSQESSGARSSYEQYF TGTGCCAGCAGCCAAGAGTCTAGCGGGGCCAGGAGCTCCTACGAGCAGTACTTC
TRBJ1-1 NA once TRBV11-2 CASSLDPTENTEAFF TGTGCCAGCAGCTTAGATCCTACAGAGAACACTGAAGCTTTCTTT
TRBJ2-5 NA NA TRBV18 CASSRSQGSQETQYF TGTGCCAGCTCACGATCACAGGGCTCCCAAGAGACCCAGTACTTC
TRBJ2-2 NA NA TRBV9 CASSASKAGGTGELFF TGTGCCAGCAGCGCCTCAAAAGCCGGGGGCACCGGGGAGCTGTTTTTT
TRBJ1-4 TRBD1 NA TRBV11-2 CASSPYRGLVEKLFF TGTGCCAGCAGCCCATACAGGGGGTTGGTTGAAAAACTGTTTTTT
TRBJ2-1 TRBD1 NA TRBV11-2 CASSPGTVNEQFF TGTGCCAGCAGCCCTGGGACAGTCAATGAGCAGTTCTTC
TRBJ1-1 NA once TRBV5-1 CASSLGTLNTEAFF TGCGCCAGCAGCTTGGGCACGCTGAACACTGAAGCTTTCTTT
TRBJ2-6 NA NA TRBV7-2 CASSTQGAGANVLTF TGTGCCAGCAGCACACAGGGAGCAGGGGCCAACGTCCTGACTTTC
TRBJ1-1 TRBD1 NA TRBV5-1 CASSHTNRLLQGDTEAFF TGCGCCAGCAGCCACACAAATCGGTTATTACAGGGGGACACTGAAGCTTTCTTT
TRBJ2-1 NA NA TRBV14 CASSQGRLLSYNEQFF TGTGCCAGCAGCCAAGGAAGACTCCTCTCCTACAATGAGCAGTTCTTC
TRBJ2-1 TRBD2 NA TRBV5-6 CASSLGTRTYNEQFF TGTGCCAGCAGCTTGGGGACTAGAACCTACAATGAGCAGTTCTTC
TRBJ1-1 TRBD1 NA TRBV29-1 CSATGLNTEAFF TGCAGCGCGACAGGGCTGAACACTGAAGCTTTCTTT
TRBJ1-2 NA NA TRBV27 CASSLGRGNYGYTF TGTGCCAGCAGTTTGGGTCGGGGGAACTATGGCTACACCTTC
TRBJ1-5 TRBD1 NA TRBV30 CAWSPGTGAFSNQPQHF TGTGCCTGGAGTCCCGGGACAGGGGCCTTCAGTAATCAGCCCCAGCATTTT
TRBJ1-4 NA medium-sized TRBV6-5 CASSYSRDVNEKLFF TGTGCCAGCAGTTACTCACGGGATGTGAATGAAAAACTGTTTTTT
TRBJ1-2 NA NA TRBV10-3 CAITGQQDNGYTF TGTGCCATCACCGGACAGCAAGATAATGGCTACACCTTC
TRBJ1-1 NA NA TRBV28 CASSLSGQGKTEAFF TGTGCCAGCAGTTTATCCGGGCAGGGTAAGACTGAAGCTTTCTTT
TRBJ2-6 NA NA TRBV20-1 CARYGANVLTF TGCGCCAGATATGGGGCCAACGTCCTGACTTTC
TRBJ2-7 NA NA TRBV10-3 CAIGGIRDSFYEQYF TGTGCCATAGGGGGGATACGGGACAGCTTTTACGAGCAGTACTTC
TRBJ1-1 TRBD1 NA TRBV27 CASSRTGASTEAFF TGTGCCAGCAGCAGGACAGGGGCGAGCACTGAAGCTTTCTTT
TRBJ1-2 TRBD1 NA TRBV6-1 CASSEKDRFYGYTF TGTGCCAGCAGTGAAAAGGACAGGTTCTATGGCTACACCTTC